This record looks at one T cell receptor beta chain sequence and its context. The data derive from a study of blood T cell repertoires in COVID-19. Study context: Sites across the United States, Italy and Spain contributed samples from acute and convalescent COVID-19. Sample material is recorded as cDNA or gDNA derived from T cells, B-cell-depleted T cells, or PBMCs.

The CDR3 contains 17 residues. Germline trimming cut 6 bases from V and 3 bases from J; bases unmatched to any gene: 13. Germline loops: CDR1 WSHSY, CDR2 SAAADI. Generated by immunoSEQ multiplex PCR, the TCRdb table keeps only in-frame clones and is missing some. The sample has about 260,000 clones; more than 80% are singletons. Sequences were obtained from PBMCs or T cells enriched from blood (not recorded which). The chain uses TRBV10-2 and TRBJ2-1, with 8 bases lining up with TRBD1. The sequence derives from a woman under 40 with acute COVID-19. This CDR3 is CASSSGTGVDFYNEQFF. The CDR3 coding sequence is TGCGCCAGCAGCTCCGGGACAGGCGTCGATTTCTACAATGAGCAGTTCTTC.